The 6 T cell receptor beta chains reported below all come from one sample, sequenced in a study of T cells in Graves' hyperthyroidism and ophthalmopathy. Amplification of TCR beta CDR3 regions used RNA as the template. The HTBI set primed first-round TCR CDR3 RT-PCR. TCRdb redid the calling of the multiplex PCR reads with MiXCR, one entry per CDR3 protein. The data contain fewer than 250,000 distinct CDR3 sequences, about 17% of them singletons. Sequenced sample: blood. The receptor source for this set is a woman aged 18-29 years with Graves' ophthalmopathy.

This clonotype has a count of ten or more. The chain combines TRBV27 with TRBJ2-3; tentatively, D is TRBD1 (6 bases). This CDR3 is 15 amino acids long. V lost 6 bases to trimming and J lost 0 bases, with 13 bases between them. Germline V lookup: CDR1 MNHEY, CDR2 SMNVEV (reference sequence). CDR3 DNA: TGTGCCAGCAGGGGCAGGGGCCGAAGCACAGATACGCAGTATTTT. This sequence encodes CASRGRGRSTDTQYF.

This clonotype has a count of ten or more. The chain uses TRBV20-1 and TRBJ1-5; no definite D call. The V end was cut by 7 bases, the J end by 4 bases, with 14 bases between. CDR3 length equals 13 residues. Germline V gene lookup returns CDR1 DFQATT and CDR2 SNEGSKA (reference sequence). The CDR3 is CSVTATSNQPQHF. The CDR3 DNA follows: TGCAGTGTCACGGCCACCTCAAATCAGCCCCAGCATTTT.

This chain links TRBV20-1 with TRBJ2-2, with 10 nucleotides matching TRBD2. J gave up 4 bases and V 6 bases, and 5 bases lay outside the gene matches. CDR1 DFQATT and CDR2 SNEGSKA come from the germline V gene (reference sequence). The CDR3 totals 14 residues. The CDR3 DNA reads TGCAGTGCCCCCAGCGGGGGGGCCACCGGGGAGCTGTTTTTT. Protein: CSAPSGGATGELFF.

This clonotype showed up many times. CDR3 residues: CASSFGLAGPEQYF. The DNA of the CDR3 is TGTGCCAGCAGCTTCGGACTAGCGGGACCCGAGCAGTACTTC. The rearrangement joins TRBV11-2 to TRBJ2-7; TRBD2 matches at 12 bases. V gave up 3 bases and J gave up 6 bases; unmatched junction bases: 3. This CDR3 is 14 amino acids long. Germline lookup yields CDR1 SGHAT and CDR2 FQNNGV. Using reference TRBV11-2 and TRBJ2-7 for the parts outside the CDR3, the full variable domain is EAGVAQSPRYKIIEKRQSVAFWCNPISGHATLYWYQQILGQGPKLLIQFQNNGVVDDSQLPKDRFSAERLKGVDSTLKIQPAKLEDSAVYLCASSFGLAGPEQYFGPGTRLTVT.

There are many counts of this clonotype. The genes are TRBV28 and TRBJ2-7, with D perhaps matching TRBD1 or TRBD2 (5 bases each). Germline V gene sequence: CDR1 MDHEN, CDR2 SYDVKM. Trimming took off 6 bases at V and 11 bases at J, with 20 bases between the two ends. The CDR3 consists of 13 residues. The CDR3 loop is CASSPTQRGDKYF. DNA of the CDR3: TGTGCCAGCAGCCCAACACAAAGGGGAGATAAGTACTTC.

The table lists this clonotype with many counts. This chain links TRBV7-6 with TRBJ2-2, with 9 bases aligning to TRBD2. This CDR3 contains 18 residues. The ends lost 2 bases at V and 4 bases at J; junction bases unmatched: 11. Germline V gene lookup returns CDR1 SGHVS and CDR2 FNYEAQ. CDR3 sequence reads: CASSLLHAGGSSTGELFF. CDR3 in DNA: TGTGCCAGCAGCTTACTACACGCGGGAGGGTCTAGCACCGGGGAGCTGTTTTTT.